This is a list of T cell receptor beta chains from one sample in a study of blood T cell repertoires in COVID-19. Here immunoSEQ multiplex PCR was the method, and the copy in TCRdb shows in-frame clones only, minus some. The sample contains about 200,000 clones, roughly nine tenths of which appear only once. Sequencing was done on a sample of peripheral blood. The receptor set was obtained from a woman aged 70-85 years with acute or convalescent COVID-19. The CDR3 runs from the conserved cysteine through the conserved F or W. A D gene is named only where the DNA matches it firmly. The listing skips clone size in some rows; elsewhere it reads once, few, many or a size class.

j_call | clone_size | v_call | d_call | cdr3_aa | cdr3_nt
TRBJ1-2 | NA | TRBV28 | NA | CASSSRDKGYTF | TGTGCCAGCAGTAGCCGGGACAAGGGCTACACCTTC
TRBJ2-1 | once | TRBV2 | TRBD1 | CASSLTGGAYNEQFF | TGTGCCAGCAGTTTAACAGGGGGCGCTTACAATGAGCAGTTCTTC
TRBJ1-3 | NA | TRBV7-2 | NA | CASSLSSGNTIYF | TGTGCCAGCAGCTTGAGCTCTGGAAACACCATATATTTT
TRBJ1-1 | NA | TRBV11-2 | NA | CASRWTVNTEAFF | TGTGCCAGCAGGTGGACAGTGAACACTGAAGCTTTCTTT
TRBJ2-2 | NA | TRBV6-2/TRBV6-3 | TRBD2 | CASSSWTSGSSNTGELFF | TGTGCCAGCAGTTCCTGGACTAGCGGGAGTAGTAACACCGGGGAGCTGTTTTTT
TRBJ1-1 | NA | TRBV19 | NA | CASSIVGGNTEAFF | TGTGCCAGTAGTATAGTTGGAGGCAACACTGAAGCTTTCTTT
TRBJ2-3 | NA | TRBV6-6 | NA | CASSYGTVEGADTQYF | TGTGCCAGCAGTTACGGGACGGTCGAGGGGGCAGATACGCAGTATTTT
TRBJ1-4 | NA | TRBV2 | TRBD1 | CASSARGSGTNEKLFF | TGTGCCAGCAGTGCCAGGGGGTCCGGAACTAATGAAAAACTGTTTTTT
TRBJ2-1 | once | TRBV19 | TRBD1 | CASSPRQGYGNEQFF | TGTGCCAGTAGTCCTCGACAGGGGTATGGAAATGAGCAGTTCTTC
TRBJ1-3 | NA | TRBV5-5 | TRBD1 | CASSFDRAGNTIYF | TGTGCCAGCAGTTTCGACAGGGCTGGAAACACCATATATTTT
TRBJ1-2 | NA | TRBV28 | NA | CASNTVRDMFYGYTF | TGTGCCAGCAACACAGTCCGGGACATGTTCTATGGCTACACCTTC
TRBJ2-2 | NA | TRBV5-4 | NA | CASSLVSGSANTGELFF | TGTGCCAGCAGCTTGGTGTCAGGCTCCGCGAACACCGGGGAGCTGTTTTTT
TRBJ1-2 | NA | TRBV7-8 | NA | CASSGGDYGYTF | TGTGCCAGCTCCGGGGGGGACTATGGCTACACCTTC
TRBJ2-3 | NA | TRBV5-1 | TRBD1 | CASSFRTGGTDTQYF | TGCGCCAGCAGCTTTAGGACAGGGGGCACAGATACGCAGTATTTT
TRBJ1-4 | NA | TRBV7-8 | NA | CASSPDRLGTNEKLFF | TGTGCCAGCAGCCCTGACAGGCTCGGAACTAATGAAAAACTGTTTTTT
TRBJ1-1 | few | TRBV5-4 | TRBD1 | CASSPGQGRSNTEAFF | TGTGCCAGCAGTCCCGGACAGGGGCGTTCGAACACTGAAGCTTTCTTT
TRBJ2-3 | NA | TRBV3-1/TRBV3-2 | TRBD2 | CASSQVPGGPESTDTQYF | TGTGCCAGCAGCCAAGTCCCGGGAGGGCCAGAGAGCACAGATACGCAGTATTTT
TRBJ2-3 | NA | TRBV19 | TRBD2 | CASSILRGGSDTQYF | TGTGCCAGTAGTATCTTGCGGGGGGGGTCAGATACGCAGTATTTT
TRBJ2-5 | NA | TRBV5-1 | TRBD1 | CASSPGQQETQYF | TGCGCCAGCAGCCCGGGACAGCAAGAGACCCAGTACTTC
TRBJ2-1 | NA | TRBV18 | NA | CASSPPTSSNEQFF | TGTGCCAGCTCACCACCAACTAGCTCCAATGAGCAGTTCTTC
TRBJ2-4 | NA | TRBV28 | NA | CASSILLSGKNIQYF | TGTGCCAGCAGTATCCTCCTCAGCGGCAAAAACATTCAGTACTTC
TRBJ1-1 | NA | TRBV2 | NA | CASSETSGRGEAFF | TGTGCCAGCAGCGAAACCTCAGGGAGGGGAGAAGCTTTCTTT
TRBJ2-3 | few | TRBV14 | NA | CASSLGLRGTDTQYF | TGTGCCAGCAGCCTCGGACTTCGAGGGACAGATACGCAGTATTTT
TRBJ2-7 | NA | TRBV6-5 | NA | CASSYRHPQGIHEQYF | TGTGCCAGCAGTTATCGGCATCCGCAGGGGATCCACGAGCAGTACTTC
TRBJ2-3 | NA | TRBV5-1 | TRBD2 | CASSLELAISTDTQYF | TGCGCCAGCAGCTTAGAACTAGCGATAAGCACAGATACGCAGTATTTT
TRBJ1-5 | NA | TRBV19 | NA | CASSIGAFSNQPQHF | TGTGCCAGTAGTATAGGGGCATTTAGTAATCAGCCCCAGCATTTT
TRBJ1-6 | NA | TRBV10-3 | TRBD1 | CAISSTGTPLHF | TGTGCCATCAGTTCGACAGGGACACCCCTCCACTTT
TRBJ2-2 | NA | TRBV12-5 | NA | CASGSGLMGLGELFF | TGTGCTAGTGGTTCGGGCCTAATGGGGCTCGGGGAGCTGTTTTTT
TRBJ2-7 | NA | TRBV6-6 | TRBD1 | CASSQTGGYEQYF | TGTGCCAGCAGTCAGACAGGGGGCTACGAGCAGTACTTC
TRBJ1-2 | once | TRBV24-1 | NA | CATRQGNHGYTF | TGTGCCACCAGGCAGGGAAACCATGGCTACACCTTC
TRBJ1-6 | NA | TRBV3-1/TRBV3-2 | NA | CASSQKANGSPLHF | TGTGCCAGCAGCCAAAAAGCAAACGGTTCACCCCTCCACTTT
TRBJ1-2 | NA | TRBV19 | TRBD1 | CASSRQGRHGYTF | TGTGCCAGTAGCCGACAGGGGAGGCATGGCTACACCTTC
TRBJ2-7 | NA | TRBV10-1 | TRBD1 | CASSGQGAYEQYF | TGCGCCAGCAGCGGACAGGGGGCATACGAGCAGTACTTC
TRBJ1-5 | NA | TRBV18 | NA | CASSPRQVRMSNQPQHF | TGTGCCAGCTCACCGCGACAGGTCCGCATGAGCAATCAGCCCCAGCATTTT
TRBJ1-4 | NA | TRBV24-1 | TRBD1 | CATSEKGTVPQLFF | TGTGCCACCAGTGAAAAGGGGACAGTCCCCCAACTGTTTTTT
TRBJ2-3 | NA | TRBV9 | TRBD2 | CASSVLAGGIADTQYF | TGTGCCAGCAGCGTTCTAGCGGGAGGAATCGCAGATACGCAGTATTTT
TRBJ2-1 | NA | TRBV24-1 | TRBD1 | CATSETGTGSNEQFF | TGTGCCACCAGTGAAACCGGGACAGGGAGCAATGAGCAGTTCTTC
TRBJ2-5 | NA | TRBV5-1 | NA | CASSLSDTPAGETQYF | TGCGCCAGCAGCCTGTCGGACACCCCGGCGGGGGAGACCCAGTACTTC
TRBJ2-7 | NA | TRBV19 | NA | CASSVLGGYEQYF | TGTGCCAGTAGTGTCCTCGGGGGTTACGAGCAGTACTTC
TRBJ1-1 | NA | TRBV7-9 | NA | CASSLVVGSTEAFF | TGTGCCAGCAGCTTAGTAGTAGGGAGCACTGAAGCTTTCTTT
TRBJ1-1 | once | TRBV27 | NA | CASSFSSGAFF | TGTGCCAGCAGTTTCTCCAGCGGAGCTTTCTTT
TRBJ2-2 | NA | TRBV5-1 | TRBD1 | CASSTTGVDWEELFF | TGCGCCAGCAGCACGACAGGGGTTGATTGGGAGGAGCTGTTTTTT
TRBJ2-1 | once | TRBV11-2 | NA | CASSLALGLSYNEQFF | TGTGCCAGCAGCCTTGCCCTCGGACTCTCCTACAATGAGCAGTTCTTC
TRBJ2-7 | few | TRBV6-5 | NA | CASSRLGRDSYEQYF | TGTGCCAGCAGCCGACTTGGACGGGATTCCTACGAGCAGTACTTC
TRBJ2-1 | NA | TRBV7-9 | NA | CASSLGTTNEQFF | TGTGCCAGCAGCTTGGGGACAACCAATGAGCAGTTCTTC
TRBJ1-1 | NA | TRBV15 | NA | CATSRTRQLYTEAFF | TGTGCCACCAGCAGAACTCGACAGCTCTACACTGAAGCTTTCTTT
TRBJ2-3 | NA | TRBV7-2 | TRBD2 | CASSLAPSGAGTDTQYF | TGTGCCAGCAGCTTAGCGCCTAGCGGGGCCGGCACAGATACGCAGTATTTT
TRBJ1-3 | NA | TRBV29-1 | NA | CSVTGPSGNTIYF | TGCAGCGTTACAGGGCCCTCTGGAAACACCATATATTTT